The 26 T cell receptor beta chains listed next were all sequenced from one sample in a study of early T cells in non-severe SARS-CoV-2 infection. In TCRdb, the 5' RACE reads were re-called with MiXCR into one record per CDR3 protein. The sample lists about 100,000 distinct CDR3 sequences, around 10% seen once, with 6.5% to 8% in the top ten. The sample consisted of whole blood. All receptors come from an adult who was a healthcare worker with PCR-confirmed SARS-CoV-2 infection or an uninfected control (not recorded which).

This clonotype was observed a handful of times. This sequence joins TRBV10-3 and TRBJ2-7; TRBD2 agrees at 8 bases. CDR1 is ENHRY, CDR2 SYGVKD, per germline. V was clipped by 2 bases and J by 2 bases; unmatched bases: 5. The CDR3 has 15 amino acids. As DNA, the CDR3 is TGTGCCATCAGTGAGGGGACTAGAACCACCTACGAGCAGTACTTC. This codes for CAISEGTRTTYEQYF.

This clonotype has at least ten counts. The chain carries TRBV6-4 and TRBJ2-7, with a possible D match to TRBD1 (5 bases). The CDR3 contains 14 residues. The V end was cut by 3 bases, the J end by 2 bases, with 11 bases between. Germline-derived CDR1 and CDR2 are MRHNA and SNTAGT. The CDR3 sequence is CASSEEPGPYEQYF. The CDR3 DNA reads TGTGCCAGCAGTGAGGAACCAGGGCCCTACGAGCAGTACTTC.

This chain joins TRBV27 and TRBJ1-1; D unresolved. This CDR3 region has 16 residues. V was cut by 7 bases and J by 3 bases, with 21 bases left in between. CDR1 and CDR2 from the germline V gene are MNHEY and SMNVEV (reference sequence). The CDR3 DNA is TGTGCCAGCACCTCGCATCGGGGTTTCGGGGACACTGAAGCTTTCTTT. Translation gives CASTSHRGFGDTEAFF.

The genes are TRBV5-1 and TRBJ2-7; 8 bases fit TRBD1. The CDR3 spans 14 residues. V gave up 0 bases and J gave up 5 bases; unmatched junction bases: 4. Germline V gene lookup returns CDR1 SGHRS and CDR2 YFSETQ. The CDR3 loop is CASSLGQGTDEQYF. The CDR3, as DNA: TGCGCCAGCAGCTTGGGACAGGGGACTGACGAGCAGTACTTC.

This clonotype was detected many times. The CDR3 bases are TGTGCCAGCAGTCTCCGACAGGGCGAAGCTTTCTTT. It specifies CASSLRQGEAFF. The genes are TRBV6-5 and TRBJ1-1; 7 bases are shared with TRBD1. Per germline, CDR1 MNHEY and CDR2 SVGAGI. CDR3 length: 12 residues. Trimming cost V 5 bases and J 8 bases; bases outside gene matches: 5.

In regard to this clonotype: A much larger clone lies one base from this, so it may be a read error. CDR3 nucleotides: TGTGCCGGCAGAGACAGGGGCTTAGCCAAAAACATTCAGTACTTC. It encodes CAGRDRGLAKNIQYF. This chain connects TRBV2 to TRBJ2-4; 8 bases line up with TRBD1. This CDR3 comprises 15 residues. Germline assignment: CDR1 SNHLY and CDR2 FYNNEI.

The chain links TRBV7-2 to TRBJ1-5; D gene unclear. CDR1 and CDR2 (germline): SGHTA, FQGNSA. The CDR3 is made up of 13 amino acids. Trimming shortened V by 3 bases and J by 5 bases, and 8 bases separated the two germline ends. The CDR3 region is CASSFKSDQPQHF. The CDR3 region has the DNA TGTGCCAGCAGCTTTAAGTCCGATCAGCCCCAGCATTTT.

This clonotype came up a few times. This chain connects TRBV30 to TRBJ1-5; D is uncertain. Germline V gene lookup returns CDR1 GTSNPN and CDR2 SVGIG (reference sequence). The ends were cut back, 3 bases at V and 1 base at J, with 7 bases in the middle. The CDR3 has 13 amino acids. The CDR3 DNA reads TGTGCCTGGAGCGCGAACAGCAATCAGCCCCAGCATTTT. Protein: CAWSANSNQPQHF.

This clonotype was counted between two and nine times. J is TRBJ2-7 and V is TRBV28; D is possibly TRBD2 (6 bases). Germline CDR1 reads MDHEN; CDR2 reads SYDVKM. The V end was cut by 2 bases, the J end by 0 bases, with 11 bases between. The CDR3 contains 15 residues. CDR3 sequence (DNA): TGTGCCAGCAGTTTAGGCCCCGGGGGCTCCTACGAGCAGTACTTC. It encodes CASSLGPGGSYEQYF.

The CDR3 protein is CASSLRAYSYNEQFF. The DNA of the CDR3 is TGTGCCAGCAGTTTGAGGGCGTACTCCTACAATGAGCAGTTCTTC. V usage is TRBV27 and J usage is TRBJ2-1; D is possibly TRBD2 (5 bases). The V and J ends lost 3 bases and 0 bases respectively, with 9 bases between them. The germline V gene has CDR1 MNHEY and CDR2 SMNVEV (reference sequence). CDR3 size: 15 residues.

This clonotype was observed many times. The chain links TRBV28 to TRBJ1-1; D possibly corresponds to TRBD1 (5 bases). The CDR3 runs 14 residues. From germline, CDR1 is MDHEN and CDR2 SYDVKM. V gave up 6 bases and J gave up 4 bases, with 15 bases separating them. The CDR3 is CASRTDSTPTEAFF. DNA for the CDR3: TGTGCCAGCAGAACCGACAGTACCCCCACTGAAGCTTTCTTT.

Many counts were recorded for this clonotype. The chain links TRBV7-2 to TRBJ1-4, with 10 bases fitting TRBD1. The trim removed 5 bases at V and 3 bases at J, leaving 6 bases unmatched. Germline V gene data show CDR1 as SGHTA and CDR2 as FQGNSA. The CDR3 loop spans 16 amino acids. In DNA form, the CDR3 reads TGTGCCAGCAGCCCGACAGGGGGCTTCGCTAATGAAAAACTGTTTTTT. Amino acids: CASSPTGGFANEKLFF.

V gene TRBV14 combines with J gene TRBJ2-7; TRBD2 is a possible D gene (5 bases). Germline V gene lookup returns CDR1 SGHDN and CDR2 FVKESK. Deletions cut 1 base from V and 4 bases from J, with 8 bases between. The CDR3 length is 13 residues. The CDR3 region is CASSQVSGYEQYF. Here the CDR3 DNA reads TGTGCCAGCAGCCAAGTGTCGGGGTACGAGCAGTACTTC.

This clonotype was detected only a few times. The rearrangement uses TRBV5-1 and TRBJ1-1, with 8 bases lining up with TRBD1. The junction had 13 bases not matched to a gene; V was cut back by 5 bases and J by 7 bases. The CDR3 is 15 residues long. The germline V gene has CDR1 SGHRS and CDR2 YFSETQ. The CDR3 nucleotides read TGCGCCAGCAGAGTCGAGGACAGGGAGTTTGGTGAAGCTTTCTTT. Residues: CASRVEDREFGEAFF.

This clonotype was observed a handful of times. This rearrangement joins TRBV11-2 to TRBJ1-5, with a weak D call TRBD1 (5 bases). The CDR3 extends over 13 amino acids. Germline V gives CDR1 SGHAT, CDR2 FQNNGV. With 3 bases removed from V and 2 bases from J, the gap between germline ends came to 5 bases. The CDR3 reads CASSFRGNQPQHF. CDR3 DNA: TGTGCCAGCAGCTTCAGGGGCAATCAGCCCCAGCATTTT. The complete variable domain, with remaining parts taken from reference TRBV11-2 and TRBJ1-5, reads EAGVAQSPRYKIIEKRQSVAFWCNPISGHATLYWYQQILGQGPKLLIQFQNNGVVDDSQLPKDRFSAERLKGVDSTLKIQPAKLEDSAVYLCASSFRGNQPQHFGDGTRLSIL.

In its sample, this clonotype was seen many times. The genes are TRBV7-9 and TRBJ1-1; possible D gene TRBD1, 5 bases. The V gene's germline CDR1 is SEHNR and CDR2 FQNEAQ (reference sequence). Trimming removed 5 bases at V and 0 bases at J, with 10 bases between. The CDR3 is made up of 14 amino acids. The CDR3 region has the DNA TGTGCCAGCAGCCCCGGCAGGGTGAACACTGAAGCTTTCTTT. Residues: CASSPGRVNTEAFF.

In this sample, this clonotype turned up many times. This sequence joins TRBV9 and TRBJ2-3, with TRBD1 as a possible D gene (6 bases). The CDR3 has 14 amino acids. The V end was cut by 4 bases, the J end by 2 bases, with 11 bases between. Germline CDR1 SGDLS, CDR2 YYNGEE. This chain's CDR3 is CASSLRQATDTQYF. The CDR3 nucleotides are TGTGCCAGCAGCCTCCGACAGGCCACAGATACGCAGTATTTT.

This clonotype has a handful of counts. The CDR3 sequence: CASSRSGETQYF. The CDR3 region has the DNA TGCGCCAGCAGCCGGAGCGGAGAGACCCAGTACTTC. The chain uses TRBV4-1 and TRBJ2-5; D possibly corresponds to TRBD2 (5 bases). There are 12 residues in the CDR3. V was pared by 4 bases and J by 4 bases, with 7 bases between. Germline V lookup: CDR1 MGHRA, CDR2 YSYEKL.

This clonotype was counted a few times. The CDR3 spells CASSLGVAGANTGELFF. For the CDR3, the DNA is TGTGCCAGCAGCTTAGGGGTAGCGGGAGCGAACACCGGGGAGCTGTTTTTT. The J gene is TRBJ2-2, the V gene TRBV7-6; TRBD2 matches at 9 bases. This CDR3 has 17 residues. CDR1 SGHVS and CDR2 FNYEAQ come from the germline V gene. V lost 1 base and J lost 0; bases outside the gene matches: 3.

This clonotype was detected ten times or more. The chain couples TRBV3-1 to TRBJ2-4; D is uncertain. Germline values: CDR1 LGHDT, CDR2 YNNKEL (reference sequence). The CDR3 consists of 16 residues. V was clipped by 0 bases and J by 7 bases, with 16 bases between them. CDR3 DNA: TGTGCCAGCAGCCAAGAGTTAGTGGGTGCTGGCAACATTCAGTACTTC. It is translated as CASSQELVGAGNIQYF.

This clonotype was seen a few times. The CDR3 reads CASGPRTNEQFF. The CDR3 DNA sequence: TGTGCTAGTGGCCCCCGGACGAATGAGCAGTTCTTC. V gene TRBV12-5 combines with J gene TRBJ2-1, with D unresolved. CDR1 LGHNT and CDR2 FRNRAP come from the germline V gene. This CDR3 spans 12 amino acids. With 6 bases removed from V and 7 bases from J, the gap between germline ends came to 10 bases.

This clonotype showed up many times. J is TRBJ2-1 and V is TRBV28, with TRBD2 matching over 7 bases. V lost 8 bases, J lost 2 bases, and 9 bases stayed unmatched. Germline values: CDR1 MDHEN, CDR2 SYDVKM. This CDR3 region has 15 residues. CDR3 amino acids: CASGEGLEAYNEQFF. Here the CDR3 DNA reads TGTGCCAGCGGTGAAGGACTAGAGGCCTACAATGAGCAGTTCTTC.

The chain employs TRBV12-5 and TRBJ1-2; 7 bases line up with TRBD1. Germline V gene data show CDR1 as LGHNT and CDR2 as FRNRAP. The CDR3 loop spans 12 amino acids. The V segment lost 5 bases and the J segment 4 bases; nucleotides outside the gene matches: 1. The DNA of the CDR3 is TGTGCTAGTGGTCGGGACAGCTATGGCTACACCTTC. Its protein product is CASGRDSYGYTF.

This clonotype was seen more than once but under ten times. The chain couples TRBV28 to TRBJ2-4; D is undetermined. Germline CDR1 is MDHEN and CDR2 is SYDVKM. Trimming removed 8 bases from V and 8 bases from J, with 7 bases in between. The CDR3 is 10 residues long. The CDR3 loop reads CASGTDIQYF. In DNA, the CDR3 is TGTGCCAGCGGCACGGACATTCAGTACTTC.

The rearrangement uses TRBV6-1 and TRBJ2-7, with D perhaps TRBD2 (5 bases). The germline CDR1 and CDR2 sequences are MNHNS and SASEGT. The CDR3 has 12 residues. With 8 bases removed from V and 4 bases from J, the gap between germline ends came to 12 bases. CDR3 region: CASLGSGYEQYF. For the CDR3, the DNA is TGTGCCAGCCTCGGGTCGGGATACGAGCAGTACTTC.

This clonotype came up many times. The chain recombines TRBV29-1 with TRBJ2-1, with 10 nucleotides matching TRBD2. CDR3 length: 15 amino acids. From germline, CDR1 is SQVTM and CDR2 ANQGSEA. After removal of 6 bases from V and 2 bases from J, the junction contained 7 bases not matched to a gene. The CDR3 DNA follows: TGCAGCGTCCCCCGACTAGCGGGTACCTACAATGAGCAGTTCTTC. Translating it yields CSVPRLAGTYNEQFF.